This T cell receptor (beta chain) came from a study of Ad26.COV2.S vaccination and SARS-CoV-2 variants. The wider study: Intramuscular Ad26.COV2.S doses were given once or twice, 56 days apart.

Overall study results and limits: Those who received the vaccine showed greater spike-specific TCR breadth than those given placebo. Analyses of TCR breadth and depth may have underestimated total T cell responses.

In its sample, this clone was seen once. As yet, its antigen is unknown. Indicated treatment: some 20 received Ad26.COV2.S at low or high dose, single or two shots; roughly five received placebo; per-sample allocation not given. Collection of samples fell on day 63 after the first vaccine or placebo injection. The protocol was immunoSEQ multiplex PCR, while the TCRdb copy is restricted to in-frame clones and leaves out a portion. The repertoire has roughly 250,000 clones, roughly nine tenths of them found once; the top ten carry less than 3%. In germline, CDR1 is SNHLY, CDR2 FYNNEI. V trimming: 6 bases; J trimming: 4 bases; junction bases outside the gene matches: 8. The CDR3 contains 15 residues.

The starting material was peripheral blood, obtained in a trial of Ad26.COV2.S vaccine versus placebo. The origin of this receptor is a person aged 18-65 years who received the Ad26.COV2.S COVID-19 vaccine or a placebo. V usage is TRBV2 and J usage is TRBJ1-5; TRBD1 matches at 8 bases. The DNA for the CDR3 is TGTGCCAGCAGCCCCGGACAGGGTCGAAATCAGCCCCAGCATTTT. Protein: CASSPGQGRNQPQHF.